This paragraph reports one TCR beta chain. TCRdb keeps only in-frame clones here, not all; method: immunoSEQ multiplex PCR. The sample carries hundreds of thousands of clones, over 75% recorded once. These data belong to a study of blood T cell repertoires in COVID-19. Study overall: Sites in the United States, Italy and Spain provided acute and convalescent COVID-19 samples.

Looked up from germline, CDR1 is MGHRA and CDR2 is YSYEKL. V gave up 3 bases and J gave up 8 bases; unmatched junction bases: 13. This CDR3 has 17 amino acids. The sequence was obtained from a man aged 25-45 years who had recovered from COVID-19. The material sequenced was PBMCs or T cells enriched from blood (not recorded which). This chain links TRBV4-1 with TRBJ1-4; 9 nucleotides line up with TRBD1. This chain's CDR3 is CASSHPLLGQGKEKLFF. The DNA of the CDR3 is TGCGCCAGCAGCCACCCTTTGCTGGGACAGGGTAAAGAAAAACTGTTTTTT.